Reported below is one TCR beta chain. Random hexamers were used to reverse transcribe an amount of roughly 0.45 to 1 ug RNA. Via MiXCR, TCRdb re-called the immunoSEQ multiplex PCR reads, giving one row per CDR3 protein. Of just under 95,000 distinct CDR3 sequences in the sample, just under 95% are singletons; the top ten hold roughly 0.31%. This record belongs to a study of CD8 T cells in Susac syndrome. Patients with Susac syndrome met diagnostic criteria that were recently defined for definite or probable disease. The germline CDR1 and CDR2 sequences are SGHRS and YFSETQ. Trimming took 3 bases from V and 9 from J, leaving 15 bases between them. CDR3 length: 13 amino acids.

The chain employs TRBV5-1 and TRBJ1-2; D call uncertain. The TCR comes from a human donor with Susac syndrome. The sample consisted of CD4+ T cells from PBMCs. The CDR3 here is CASSSSKGSSYTF. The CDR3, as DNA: TGCGCCAGCAGCTCGTCTAAAGGGTCAAGCTACACCTTC.